A selection of T cell receptor beta chains follows, all from one sample in a study of radiotherapy plus CTLA-4 blockade in lung cancer. Some clones are missing from TCRdb's copy, which holds only in-frame ones; the method was immunoSEQ multiplex PCR. The data hold approximately 100,000 clones, with more than 75% observed a single time. Sample: peripheral blood, taken from a patient treated with radiotherapy plus ipilimumab. These receptors came from a human donor with non-small cell lung cancer who had a partial response to radiotherapy plus ipilimumab. Both conserved end residues are part of each CDR3. D genes are given only for firm matches. Rows may omit the clone size; those that give it use once, few, many or a size class.

j_call,d_call,clone_size,v_call,cdr3_aa,cdr3_nt
TRBJ2-7,TRBD2,.,TRBV29-1,CSVLTSVVDEQYF,TGCAGCGTTCTGACTAGCGTGGTTGACGAGCAGTACTTC
TRBJ1-4,.,.,TRBV7-7,CASSLGTSSNEKLFF,TGTGCCAGCAGCTTAGGAACATCCTCTAATGAAAAACTGTTTTTT
TRBJ2-3,.,.,TRBV7-2,CASSLEEDTQYF,TGTGCCAGCAGCTTAGAGGAGGATACGCAGTATTTT
TRBJ2-5,.,.,TRBV6-6,CASSYSGRPQETQYF,TGTGCCAGCAGTTACTCTGGGCGTCCCCAAGAGACCCAGTACTTC
TRBJ1-2,TRBD1,.,TRBV5-1,CASSTDGQGDYGYTF,TGCGCCAGCAGCACTGATGGACAGGGAGACTATGGCTACACCTTC
TRBJ1-1,TRBD1,.,TRBV2,CASRWDRANTEAFF,TGTGCCAGCAGGTGGGACAGGGCAAACACTGAAGCTTTCTTT
TRBJ2-7,TRBD1,.,TRBV29-1,CSVSAGTGNHEQYF,TGCAGCGTTTCGGCTGGGACAGGGAACCACGAGCAGTACTTC
TRBJ2-3,TRBD2,once,TRBV30,CAWILAGRADTQYF,TGTGCCTGGATTCTAGCGGGACGAGCTGATACGCAGTATTTT
TRBJ2-1,TRBD1,.,TRBV5-5,CASSWAQGGIYNEQFF,TGTGCCAGCAGCTGGGCGCAAGGGGGCATCTACAATGAGCAGTTCTTC
TRBJ1-5,.,.,TRBV27,CASSLFPGSQPQHF,TGTGCCAGCAGTTTATTTCCTGGGAGTCAGCCCCAGCATTTT
TRBJ1-3,.,.,TRBV7-8,CASSSAQGSGNTIYF,TGTGCCAGCAGCTCCGCCCAGGGCTCTGGAAACACCATATATTTT
TRBJ1-1,TRBD1,once,TRBV10-1,CASSGTGWTEAFF,TGCGCCAGCAGTGGGACAGGATGGACTGAAGCTTTCTTT
TRBJ1-3,.,.,TRBV6-6,CASRLGVPGNTIYF,TGTGCCAGCAGACTCGGGGTTCCTGGAAACACCATATATTTT
TRBJ2-7,.,.,TRBV5-1,CASSRDSLYEQYF,TGCGCCAGCAGTCGTGACAGCCTCTACGAGCAGTACTTC
TRBJ2-7,TRBD2,.,TRBV29-1,CSVENRGGVREQYF,TGCAGCGTTGAAAATCGGGGGGGAGTGAGGGAGCAGTACTTC
TRBJ2-7,TRBD2,.,TRBV9,CASSVGGAGYTYEQYF,TGTGCCAGCAGCGTAGGAGGAGCGGGGTATACCTACGAGCAGTACTTC
TRBJ1-5,.,.,TRBV6-1,CASSGQAEYSNQPQHF,TGTGCCAGCAGTGGACAGGCGGAATATAGCAATCAGCCCCAGCATTTT
TRBJ1-4,TRBD1,few,TRBV30,CAWALGQSATNEKLFF,TGTGCCTGGGCCTTGGGACAGAGTGCAACTAATGAAAAACTGTTTTTT
TRBJ2-7,TRBD2,.,TRBV5-1,CASGGGGNYEQYF,TGCGCCAGCGGTGGCGGGGGTAACTACGAGCAGTACTTC
TRBJ2-1,TRBD2,.,TRBV29-1,CSVGKGLADYNEQFF,TGCAGCGTTGGTAAGGGACTAGCGGATTACAATGAGCAGTTCTTC
TRBJ1-2,.,.,TRBV28,CASSLRGGRLGHGYTF,TGTGCCAGCAGTTTGCGGGGGGGCCGCCTTGGGCATGGCTATACCTTC
TRBJ2-1,.,.,TRBV29-1,CSVEYTRNNEQFF,TGCAGCGTTGAGTACACTAGAAACAATGAGCAGTTCTTC
TRBJ2-2,.,.,TRBV5-4,CASSLATAGELFF,TGTGCCAGCAGCTTGGCCACGGCCGGGGAGCTGTTTTTT
TRBJ1-2,.,.,TRBV28,CASSLSGYGYTF,TGTGCCAGCAGTTTATCAGGGTATGGCTACACCTTC
TRBJ2-5,TRBD1,.,TRBV28,CASSLTGELQETQYF,TGTGCCAGCAGTTTGACAGGGGAGCTCCAAGAGACCCAGTACTTC
TRBJ2-2,TRBD1,.,TRBV19,CASSPRTGGNTGELFF,TGTGCCAGTAGTCCCCGGACAGGGGGGAACACCGGGGAGCTGTTTTTT
TRBJ2-7,TRBD2,.,TRBV2,CASSGLATYEQYF,TGTGCCAGCAGCGGACTAGCGACCTACGAGCAGTACTTC
TRBJ1-1,.,.,TRBV19,CASSSPWRDEAFF,TGTGCCAGTAGTTCCCCTTGGCGGGACGAAGCTTTCTTT
TRBJ2-3,TRBD1,.,TRBV9,CASSARDREYSTDTQYF,TGTGCCAGCAGCGCTAGGGACAGGGAGTATAGCACAGATACGCAGTATTTT
TRBJ2-1,.,.,TRBV6-6,CASSPLREQFF,TGTGCCAGCAGTCCCCTCAGGGAGCAGTTCTTC
TRBJ2-7,TRBD2,.,TRBV10-2,CASSESLGLASYEQYF,TGCGCCAGCAGTGAGTCGTTGGGACTAGCGTCGTACGAGCAGTACTTC
TRBJ2-2,TRBD2,.,TRBV6-1,CASSGGRTSGTGELFF,TGTGCCAGCAGTGGGGGGCGGACTAGCGGCACCGGGGAGCTGTTTTTT
TRBJ1-4,TRBD1,.,TRBV5-1,CASSWTGDNEKLFF,TGCGCCAGCAGCTGGACAGGGGATAATGAAAAACTGTTTTTT
TRBJ2-7,.,.,TRBV6-1,CASSDRGSSSYEQYF,TGTGCCAGCAGTGATAGGGGATCGAGCTCCTACGAGCAGTACTTC
TRBJ1-1,.,.,TRBV7-2,CASSWASEAFF,TGTGCCAGCAGCTGGGCGTCCGAAGCTTTCTTT
TRBJ1-2,.,.,TRBV27,CASSPQTSYGYTF,TGTGCCAGCAGTCCCCAGACAAGCTATGGCTACACCTTC
TRBJ2-2,.,.,TRBV4-2,CASSQEGGNTGELFF,TGTGCCAGCAGCCAAGAAGGCGGGAACACCGGGGAGCTGTTTTTT